The clone carrying this T cell receptor beta chain was detected only a few times. Its specificity is not known. The data were taken from a study of cytomegalovirus exposure and HLA in healthy donors. Study-level information: As an earlier analysis found, about 179 million T cells yielded 95 million to 130 million unique TCR beta sequences.

Study-wide findings and caveats: What a later analysis showed was that several of the most significant clusters appeared linked to common viral pathogens.

Germline loops: CDR1 SEHNR, CDR2 FQNEAQ (reference sequence). The CDR3 consists of 14 residues. Trimming shortened V by 7 bases and J by 2 bases, and 15 bases separated the two germline ends. Primers: 60 Vbeta forward and 13 Jbeta reverse. Profiling relied on immunoSEQ multiplex PCR, and the TCRdb table lists in-frame clones only, not all of them. The sample consists of around 80,000 clones, over 60% of them appearing once. The chain joins TRBV7-9 to TRBJ2-7; a weak D match, TRBD1 (6 bases). The receptor's source is a man in his forties in good health and CMV-seronegative. The material sequenced was PBMCs. CDR3 DNA: TGTGCCAGCACAAAAACGGACAGAACCTACGAGCAGTACTTC. Amino acids: CASTKTDRTYEQYF.